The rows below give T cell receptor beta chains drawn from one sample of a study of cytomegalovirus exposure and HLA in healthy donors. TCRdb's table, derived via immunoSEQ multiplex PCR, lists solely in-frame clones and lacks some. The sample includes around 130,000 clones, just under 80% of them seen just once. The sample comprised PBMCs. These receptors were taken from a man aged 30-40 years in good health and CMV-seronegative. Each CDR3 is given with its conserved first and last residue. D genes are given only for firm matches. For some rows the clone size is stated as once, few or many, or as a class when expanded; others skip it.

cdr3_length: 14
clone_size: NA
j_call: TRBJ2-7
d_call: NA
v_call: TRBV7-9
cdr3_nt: TGTGCCAGCAGCCCACCCAGGGATTCCTACGAGCAGTACTTC
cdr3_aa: CASSPPRDSYEQYF

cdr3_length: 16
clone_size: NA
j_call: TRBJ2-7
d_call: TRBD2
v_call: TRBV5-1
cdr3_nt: TGCGCCAGCAGCTTGGCCATTGGCCTAGCGGACTACGAGCAGTACTTC
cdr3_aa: CASSLAIGLADYEQYF

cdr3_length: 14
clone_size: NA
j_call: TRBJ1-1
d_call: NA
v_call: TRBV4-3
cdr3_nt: TGCGCCAGCAGCCAAGATAGGGAGGCCACTGAAGCTTTCTTT
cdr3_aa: CASSQDREATEAFF

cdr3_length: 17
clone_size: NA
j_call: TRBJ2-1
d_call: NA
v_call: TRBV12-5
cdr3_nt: TGTGCTAGTGGTTTCTTTAGACTCGTCAGCTCCTACAATGAGCAGTTCTTC
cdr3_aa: CASGFFRLVSSYNEQFF

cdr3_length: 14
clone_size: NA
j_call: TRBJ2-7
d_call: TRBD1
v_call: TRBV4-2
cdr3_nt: TGTGCCAGCAGCCAAGGACAGGGGGCCTACGAGCAGTACTTC
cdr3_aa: CASSQGQGAYEQYF

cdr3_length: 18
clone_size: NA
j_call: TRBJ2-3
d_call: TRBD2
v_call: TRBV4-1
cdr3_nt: TGCGCCAGCAGCCAAGATTTGGCGCCTAGCGGGAGATCAGATACGCAGTATTTT
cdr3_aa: CASSQDLAPSGRSDTQYF

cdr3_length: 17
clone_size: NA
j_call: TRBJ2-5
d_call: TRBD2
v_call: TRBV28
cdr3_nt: TGTGCCAGCAGTTCGGGACTAGCGGGGATGGGCACAGTGACCCAGTACTTC
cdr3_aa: CASSSGLAGMGTVTQYF

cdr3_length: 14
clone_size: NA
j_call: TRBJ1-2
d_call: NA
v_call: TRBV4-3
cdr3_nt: TGCGCCAGCAGCCAAGAAAGGAGCAGCGTAGGCTACACCTTC
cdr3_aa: CASSQERSSVGYTF

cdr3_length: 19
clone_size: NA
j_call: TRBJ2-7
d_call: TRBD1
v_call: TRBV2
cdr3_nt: TGTGCCAGCAGTGATGCATGGGGACAGGGGCCCACCCTGGGGAACGAGCAGTACTTC
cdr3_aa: CASSDAWGQGPTLGNEQYF

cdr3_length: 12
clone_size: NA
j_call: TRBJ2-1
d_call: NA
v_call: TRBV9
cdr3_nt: TGTGCCAGCAGCGTAGCGGGGGGCTGGCTGTTCTTC
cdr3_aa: CASSVAGGWLFF

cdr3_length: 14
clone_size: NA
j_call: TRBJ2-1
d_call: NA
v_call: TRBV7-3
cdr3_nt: TGTGCCAGCAGCGGGGCCTCCTCCTACAATGAGCAGTTCTTC
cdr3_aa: CASSGASSYNEQFF

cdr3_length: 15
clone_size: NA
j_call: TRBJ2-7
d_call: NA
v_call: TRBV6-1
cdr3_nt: TGTGCCAGCAGTGAAACGGCTAGCGCCTCCTACGAGCAGTACTTC
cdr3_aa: CASSETASASYEQYF

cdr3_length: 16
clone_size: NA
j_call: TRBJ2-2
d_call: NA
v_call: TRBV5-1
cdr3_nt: TGCGCCAGCAGCTTGGATCCAGGGTCGAACACCGGGGAGCTGTTTTTT
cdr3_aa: CASSLDPGSNTGELFF

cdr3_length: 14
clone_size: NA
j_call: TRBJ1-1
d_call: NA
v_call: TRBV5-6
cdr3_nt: TGTGCCAGCAGCCCCGAACAGGTAGAGACTGAAGCTTTCTTT
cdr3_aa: CASSPEQVETEAFF

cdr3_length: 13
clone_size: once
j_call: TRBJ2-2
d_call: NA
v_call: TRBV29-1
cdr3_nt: TGCAGCGCTACGACTAGGGGTACCGGGGAGCTGTTTTTT
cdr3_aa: CSATTRGTGELFF

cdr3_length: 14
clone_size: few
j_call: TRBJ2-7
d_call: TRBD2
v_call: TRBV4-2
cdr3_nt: TGTGCCAGCAGCTCTCAGGGACTAGACTACGAGCAGTACTTC
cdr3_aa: CASSSQGLDYEQYF

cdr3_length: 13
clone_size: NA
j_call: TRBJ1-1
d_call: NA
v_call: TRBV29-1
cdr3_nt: TGCAGCGTTGGCCGGCAGGGGAACACTGAAGCTTTCTTT
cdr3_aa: CSVGRQGNTEAFF

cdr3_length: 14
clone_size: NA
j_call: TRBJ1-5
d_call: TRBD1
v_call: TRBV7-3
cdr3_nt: TGTGCCAGCAGCCAAGGGGGACAGAATCAGCCCCAGCATTTT
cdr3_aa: CASSQGGQNQPQHF

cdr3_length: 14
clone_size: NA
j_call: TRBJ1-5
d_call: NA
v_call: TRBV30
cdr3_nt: TGTGCCTGGAGCTGGACTGAGGGCAGTCAGCCCCAGCATTTT
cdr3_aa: CAWSWTEGSQPQHF

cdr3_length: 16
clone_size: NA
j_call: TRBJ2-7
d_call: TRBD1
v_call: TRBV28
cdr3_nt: TGTGCCAGCAGTCACGCCGGGACAGGGGGCGCTTACGAGCAGTACTTC
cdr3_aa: CASSHAGTGGAYEQYF

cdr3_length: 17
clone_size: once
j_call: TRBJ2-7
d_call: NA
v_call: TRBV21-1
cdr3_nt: TGTGCCAGCAGCGCCCCTCGGGAGGGTCCCACGTCTTACGAGCAGTACTTC
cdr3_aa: CASSAPREGPTSYEQYF

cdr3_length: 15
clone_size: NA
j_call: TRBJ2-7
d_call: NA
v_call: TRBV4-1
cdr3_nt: TGCGCCAGCAGCCAAGGTTTAGGGGGCGCGGGGGAGCAGTACTTC
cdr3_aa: CASSQGLGGAGEQYF

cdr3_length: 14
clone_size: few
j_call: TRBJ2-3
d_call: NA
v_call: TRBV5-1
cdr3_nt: TGCGCCAGCAGCCGACAACAGGGCACAGATACGCAGTATTTT
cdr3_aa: CASSRQQGTDTQYF

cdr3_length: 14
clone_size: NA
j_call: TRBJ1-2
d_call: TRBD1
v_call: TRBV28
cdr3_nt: TGTGCCAGCAGGTCCTCGGGACAGGGGTATGGCTACACCTTC
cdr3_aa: CASRSSGQGYGYTF

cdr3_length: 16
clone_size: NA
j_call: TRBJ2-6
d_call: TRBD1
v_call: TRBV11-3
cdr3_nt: TGTGCCAGCAGCATACAGGGGACATCTGGGGCCAACGTCCTGACTTTC
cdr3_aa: CASSIQGTSGANVLTF

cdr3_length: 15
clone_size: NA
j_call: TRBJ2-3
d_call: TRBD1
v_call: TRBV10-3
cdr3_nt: TGTGCCATCAGTGAGGGGGGACAGAGCACAGATACGCAGTATTTT
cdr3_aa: CAISEGGQSTDTQYF

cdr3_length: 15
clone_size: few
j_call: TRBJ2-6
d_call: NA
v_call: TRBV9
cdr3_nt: TGTGCCAGCAGCGATCAGGGCTCTGGGGCCAACGTCCTGACTTTC
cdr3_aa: CASSDQGSGANVLTF

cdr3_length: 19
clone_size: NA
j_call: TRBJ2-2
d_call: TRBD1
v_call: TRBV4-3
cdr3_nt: TGCGCCAGCAGCCAAGATAGAGGGACAGGGGGCGTGAGGACCGGGGAGCTGTTTTTT
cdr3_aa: CASSQDRGTGGVRTGELFF

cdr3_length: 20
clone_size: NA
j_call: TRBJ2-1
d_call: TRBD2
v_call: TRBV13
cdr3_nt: TGTGCCAGCAGCCTGGGTGCCGGACTAGCGGGCCTGAGCTCCTACAATGAGCAGTTCTTC
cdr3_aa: CASSLGAGLAGLSSYNEQFF

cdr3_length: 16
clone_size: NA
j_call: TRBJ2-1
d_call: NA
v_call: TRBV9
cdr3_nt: TGTGCCAGCAGCGTAGGAATAGGGAGCTCCTACAATGAGCAGTTCTTC
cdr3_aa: CASSVGIGSSYNEQFF

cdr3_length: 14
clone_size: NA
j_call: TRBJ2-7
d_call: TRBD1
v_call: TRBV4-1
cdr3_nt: TGCGCCAGCAGCCAGAGACAGGGTGGCTACGAGCAGTACTTC
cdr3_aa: CASSQRQGGYEQYF

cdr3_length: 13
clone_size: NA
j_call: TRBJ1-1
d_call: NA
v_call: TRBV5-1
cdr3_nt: TGCGCCAGCAGCTTGGCGGGGAACACTGAAGCTTTCTTT
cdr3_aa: CASSLAGNTEAFF

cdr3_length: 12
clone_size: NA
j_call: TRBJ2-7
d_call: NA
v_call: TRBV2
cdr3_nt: TGTGCCAGCAGTGACAGGGCTAACGAGCAGTACTTC
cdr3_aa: CASSDRANEQYF

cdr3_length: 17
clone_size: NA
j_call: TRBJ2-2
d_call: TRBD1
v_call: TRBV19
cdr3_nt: TGTGCCAGTAGTATAGGTCGGGGGACAGGAAACACCGGGGAGCTGTTTTTT
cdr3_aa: CASSIGRGTGNTGELFF

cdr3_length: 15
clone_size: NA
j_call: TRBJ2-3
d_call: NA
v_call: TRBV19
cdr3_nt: TGTGCCAGTAGTGCGGCACAGGGCCTGACAGATACGCAGTATTTT
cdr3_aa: CASSAAQGLTDTQYF

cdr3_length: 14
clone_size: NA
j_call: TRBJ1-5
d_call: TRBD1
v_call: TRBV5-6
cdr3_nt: TGTGCCAGCAGCCCCAGGGGGTCCTATCAGCCCCAGCATTTT
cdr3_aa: CASSPRGSYQPQHF

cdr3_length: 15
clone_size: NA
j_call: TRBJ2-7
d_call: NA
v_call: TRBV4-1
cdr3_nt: TGCGCCAGCAGCCAACTCCGGGACAAGTCCTACGAGCAGTACTTC
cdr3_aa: CASSQLRDKSYEQYF

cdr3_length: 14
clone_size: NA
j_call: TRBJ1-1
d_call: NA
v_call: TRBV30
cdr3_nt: TGTGCCTGGAGTCCGAAGGGCGGGGACACTGAAGCTTTCTTT
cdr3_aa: CAWSPKGGDTEAFF

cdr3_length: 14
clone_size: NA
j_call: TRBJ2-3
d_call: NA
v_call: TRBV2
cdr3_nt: TGTGCCAGCAAGGGGCCAACCCTTCCCCCGGCGCAGTATTTT
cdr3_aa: CASKGPTLPPAQYF

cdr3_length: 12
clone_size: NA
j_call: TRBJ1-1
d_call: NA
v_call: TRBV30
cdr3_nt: TGTGCCTGGAGTGGCAGTCCCCTCGGGGCTTTCTTT
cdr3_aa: CAWSGSPLGAFF

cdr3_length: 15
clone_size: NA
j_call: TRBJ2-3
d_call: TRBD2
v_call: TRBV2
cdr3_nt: TGTGCCAGCAGTGAGGAGCGGGAAAGCACAGATACGCAGTATTTT
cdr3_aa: CASSEERESTDTQYF

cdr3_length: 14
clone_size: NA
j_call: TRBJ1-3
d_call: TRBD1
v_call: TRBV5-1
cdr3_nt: TGCGCCAGCGGACCGGGACAGGCAGGGGACACCATATATTTT
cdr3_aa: CASGPGQAGDTIYF

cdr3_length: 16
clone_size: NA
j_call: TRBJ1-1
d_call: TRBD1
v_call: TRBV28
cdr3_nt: TGTGCCAGCAACGACCTCCGGGACAGGGGCATCACTGAAGCTTTCTTT
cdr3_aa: CASNDLRDRGITEAFF

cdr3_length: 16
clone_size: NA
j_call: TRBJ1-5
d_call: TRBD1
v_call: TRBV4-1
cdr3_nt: TGCGCCAGCAGCCGTAGCGGGACAGGGGGCGGCCAGCCCCAGCATTTT
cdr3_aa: CASSRSGTGGGQPQHF

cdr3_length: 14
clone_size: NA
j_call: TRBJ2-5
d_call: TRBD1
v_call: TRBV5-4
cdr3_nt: TGTGCCAGCAGCATAGGACAGGGGGAAGAGACCCAGTACTTC
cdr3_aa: CASSIGQGEETQYF

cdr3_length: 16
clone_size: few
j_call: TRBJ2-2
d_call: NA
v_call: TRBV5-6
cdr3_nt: TGTGCCAGCAGCTTGTGGGACTTATGGGGGGCCGGGGAGCTGTTTTTT
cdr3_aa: CASSLWDLWGAGELFF

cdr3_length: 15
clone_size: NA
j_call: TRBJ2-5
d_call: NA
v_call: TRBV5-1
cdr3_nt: TGCGCCAGCAGCTTTGACAGCCGCCCTCAAGAGACCCAGTACTTC
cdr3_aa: CASSFDSRPQETQYF

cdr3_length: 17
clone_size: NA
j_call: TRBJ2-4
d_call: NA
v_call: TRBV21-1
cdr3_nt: TGTGCCAGCAGCAAAGCGCGGGACGAGTTCGCCAAAAACATTCAGTACTTC
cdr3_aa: CASSKARDEFAKNIQYF

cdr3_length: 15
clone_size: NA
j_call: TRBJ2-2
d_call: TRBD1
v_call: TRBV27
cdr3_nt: TGTGCCAGCAGTTTCGGGCAGGGGGCCTCCGGGGAGCTGTTTTTT
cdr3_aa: CASSFGQGASGELFF

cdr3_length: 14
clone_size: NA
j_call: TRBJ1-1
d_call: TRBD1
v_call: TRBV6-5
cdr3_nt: TGTGCCAGCAGTTACGACAGGGCCAACACTGAAGCTTTCTTT
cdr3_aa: CASSYDRANTEAFF

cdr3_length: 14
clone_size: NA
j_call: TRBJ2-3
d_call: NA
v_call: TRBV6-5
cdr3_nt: TGTGCCAGCAGCAGGGGTCGGGGCACAGATACGCAGTATTTT
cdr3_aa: CASSRGRGTDTQYF

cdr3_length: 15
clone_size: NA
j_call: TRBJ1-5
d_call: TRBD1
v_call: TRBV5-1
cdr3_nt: TGCGCCAGCAGCTTGGCCGGGACAGACAATCAGCCCCAGCATTTT
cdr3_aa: CASSLAGTDNQPQHF

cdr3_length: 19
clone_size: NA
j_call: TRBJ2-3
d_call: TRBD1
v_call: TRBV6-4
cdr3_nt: TGTGCCAGCAGTGACCCATACCGGGACAGGATAGCTAGCACAGATACGCAGTATTTT
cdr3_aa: CASSDPYRDRIASTDTQYF

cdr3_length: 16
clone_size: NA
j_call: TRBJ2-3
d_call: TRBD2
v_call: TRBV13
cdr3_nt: TGTGCCAGCAGCTTAACAGCGGGGGCTAGCACAGATACGCAGTATTTT
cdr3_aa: CASSLTAGASTDTQYF

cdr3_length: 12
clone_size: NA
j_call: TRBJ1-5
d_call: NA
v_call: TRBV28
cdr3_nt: TGTGCCAGTCTAAAGAAGTTCCAGCCCCAGCATTTT
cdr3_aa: CASLKKFQPQHF